This T cell receptor (beta chain) was identified during a study of blood T cell repertoires in COVID-19. Study overall: Sample material is recorded as cDNA or gDNA derived from T cells, B-cell-depleted T cells, or PBMCs.

Participants came from 20 to 25 US areas, aged about 18 to 95 years. Participant-given clinical history determined each cohort assignment. Recovered status in Cohort 3 required two negative PCRs, clearance, or symptom resolution. Sequencing was performed with immunoSEQ multiplex PCR; in TCRdb, only in-frame clones are kept and a portion is missing. The repertoire has some 270,000 clones, roughly 90% of them found once; the top ten carry roughly 1.8%. The germline V gene encodes CDR1 LNHDA and CDR2 SQIVND (reference sequence). Deletions cut 6 bases from V and 4 bases from J, with 4 bases between. This CDR3 spans 12 amino acids.

The receptor comes from a woman aged 55-70 years who had recovered from COVID-19. This sequence joins TRBV19 and TRBJ1-6; no definite D call. The material sequenced was PBMCs or T cells enriched from blood (not recorded which). This chain's CDR3 is CASRRYNSPLHF. The DNA of the CDR3 is TGTGCCAGTAGGAGATATAATTCACCCCTCCACTTT.